The clone carrying this T cell receptor beta chain is classed as medium-sized. Its specificity is unknown. Documented time point: late sampling 161 to 241 days after vaccination in a few convalescent patients. The treatment is: approximately nine-day PBMC culture with coronavirus spike peptide pools or control peptides (ViraFEST assay). The data were taken from a study of vaccination and CD4 T cells after COVID-19. Study in general: Overlapping spike peptides from SARS-CoV-2, HCoV-NL63, HCoV-OC43 and HCoV-229E served to stimulate the cells.

Cultured CD4+ T cell DNA was sequenced using the Oncomine TCR Beta short-read assay. TCRdb re-called the PCR reads with MiXCR, one entry per CDR3 protein. The sample includes approximately 18,000 distinct CDR3 sequences, more than 40% of them seen just once. The source material was CD4+ T cells from blood, cultured in vitro, sampled about 7 months after SARS-CoV-2 vaccination. The TCR sequence derives from a human donor who had recovered from COVID-19.

This chain's CDR3 is CASSYGRESDEQYF. CDR3 nucleotide sequence: TGTGCCAGCAGTTACGGGAGGGAATCTGACGAGCAGTACTTC. The chain couples TRBV6-5 to TRBJ2-7, with 7 bases fitting TRBD2. This CDR3 region has 14 residues. J lost 5 bases, V lost 2 bases, and 6 bases had no gene match. In germline, CDR1 is MNHEY, CDR2 SVGAGI.